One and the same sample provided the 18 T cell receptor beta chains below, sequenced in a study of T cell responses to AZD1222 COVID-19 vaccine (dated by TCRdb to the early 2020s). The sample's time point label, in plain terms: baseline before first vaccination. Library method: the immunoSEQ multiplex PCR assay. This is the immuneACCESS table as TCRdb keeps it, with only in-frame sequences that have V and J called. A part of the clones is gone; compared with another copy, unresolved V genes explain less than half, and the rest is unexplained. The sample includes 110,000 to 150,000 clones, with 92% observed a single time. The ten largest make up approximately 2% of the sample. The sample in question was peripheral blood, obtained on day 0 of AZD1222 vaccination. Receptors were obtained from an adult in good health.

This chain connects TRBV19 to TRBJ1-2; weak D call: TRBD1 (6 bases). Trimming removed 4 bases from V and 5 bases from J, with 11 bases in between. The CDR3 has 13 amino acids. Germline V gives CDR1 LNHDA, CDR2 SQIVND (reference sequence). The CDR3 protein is CASSTGVFYGYTF. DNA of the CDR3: TGTGCCAGTAGTACAGGGGTTTTTTATGGCTACACCTTC.

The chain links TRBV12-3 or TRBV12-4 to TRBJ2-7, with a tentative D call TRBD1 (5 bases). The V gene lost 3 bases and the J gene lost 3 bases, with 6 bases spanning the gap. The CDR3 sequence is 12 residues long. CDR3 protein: CASSFRGYEQYF. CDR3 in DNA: TGTGCCAGCAGTTTTAGGGGCTACGAGCAGTACTTC.

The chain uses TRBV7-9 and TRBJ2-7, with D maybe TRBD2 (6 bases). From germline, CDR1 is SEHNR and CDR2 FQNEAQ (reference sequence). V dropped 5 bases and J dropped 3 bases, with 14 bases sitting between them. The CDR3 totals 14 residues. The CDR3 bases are TGTGCCAGCAGCCCGCGGGGCGGATTCTACGAGCAGTACTTC. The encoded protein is CASSPRGGFYEQYF.

The CDR3 nucleotides are TGTGCCACCAGTGATTTGCAGTCAACGGGTGGCTACACCTTC. This sequence encodes CATSDLQSTGGYTF. V and J are TRBV24-1 and TRBJ1-2; unclear D gene. The germline gives CDR1 KGHDR, CDR2 SFDVKD. The V end lost 0 bases, the J end lost 7 bases, and 11 bases lay between the germline ends. This CDR3 contains 14 residues.

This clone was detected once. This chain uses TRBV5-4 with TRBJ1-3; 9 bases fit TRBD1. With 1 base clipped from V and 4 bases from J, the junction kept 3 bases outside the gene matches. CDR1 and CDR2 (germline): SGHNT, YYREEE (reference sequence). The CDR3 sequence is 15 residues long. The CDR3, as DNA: TGTGCCAGCAGCTTGAGACAGGGGGTCGGAAACACCATATATTTT. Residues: CASSLRQGVGNTIYF.

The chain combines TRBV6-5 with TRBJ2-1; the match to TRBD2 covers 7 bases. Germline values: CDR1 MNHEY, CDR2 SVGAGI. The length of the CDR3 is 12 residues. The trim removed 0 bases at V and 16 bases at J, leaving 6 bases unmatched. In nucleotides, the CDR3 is TGTGCCAGCAGTTACTCTAGGACTAGTCAATTCTTC. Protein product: CASSYSRTSQFF.

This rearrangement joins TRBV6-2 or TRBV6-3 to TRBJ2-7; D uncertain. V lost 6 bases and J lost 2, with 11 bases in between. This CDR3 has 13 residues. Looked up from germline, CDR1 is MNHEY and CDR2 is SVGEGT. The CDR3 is CASSNRPTYEQYF. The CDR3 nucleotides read TGTGCCAGCAGCAACCGACCCACCTACGAGCAGTACTTC.

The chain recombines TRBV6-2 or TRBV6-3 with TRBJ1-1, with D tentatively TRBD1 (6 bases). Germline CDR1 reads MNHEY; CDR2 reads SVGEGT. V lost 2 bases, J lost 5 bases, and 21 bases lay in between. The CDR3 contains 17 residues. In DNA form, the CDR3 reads TGTGCCAGCAGTTACGGGGATGGTCGGGGGCTCGGGACTGAAGCTTTCTTT. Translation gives CASSYGDGRGLGTEAFF.

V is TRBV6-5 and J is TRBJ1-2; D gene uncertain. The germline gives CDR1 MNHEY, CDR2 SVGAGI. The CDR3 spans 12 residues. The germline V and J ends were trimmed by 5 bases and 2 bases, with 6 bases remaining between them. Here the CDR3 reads CASSPRNYGYTF. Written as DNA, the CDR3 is TGTGCCAGCAGTCCAAGGAACTATGGCTACACCTTC.

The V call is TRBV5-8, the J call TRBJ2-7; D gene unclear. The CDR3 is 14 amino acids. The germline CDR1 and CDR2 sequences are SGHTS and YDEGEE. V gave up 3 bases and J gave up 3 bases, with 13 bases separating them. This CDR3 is CASSSLDEIYEQYF. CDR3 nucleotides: TGTGCCAGCAGCTCACTGGACGAAATCTACGAGCAGTACTTC.

This chain's CDR3 is CASSRLRGQSSYEQYF. CDR3 nucleotides: TGTGCCAGCTCACGTCTAAGGGGACAGAGCTCCTACGAGCAGTACTTC. V usage is TRBV18 and J usage is TRBJ2-7; TRBD1 agrees at 7 bases. This CDR3 region has 16 residues. The V and J ends lost 4 bases and 0 bases, in that order; junction bases with no gene match: 9. Germline V CDR1 and CDR2: KGHSH, LQKENI.

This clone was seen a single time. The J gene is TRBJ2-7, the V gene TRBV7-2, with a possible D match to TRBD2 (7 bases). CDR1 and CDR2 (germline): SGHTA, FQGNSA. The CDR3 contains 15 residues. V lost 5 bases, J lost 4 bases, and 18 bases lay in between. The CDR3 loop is CASSLDGGGAYEQYF. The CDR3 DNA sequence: TGTGCCAGCAGCCTCGACGGTGGGGGGGCTTACGAGCAGTACTTC. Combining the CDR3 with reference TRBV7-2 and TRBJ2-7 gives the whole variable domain GAGVSQSPSNKVTEKGKDVELRCDPISGHTALYWYRQSLGQGLEFLIYFQGNSAPDKSGLPSDRFSAERTGGSVSTLTIQRTQQEDSAVYLCASSLDGGGAYEQYFGPGTRLTVT.

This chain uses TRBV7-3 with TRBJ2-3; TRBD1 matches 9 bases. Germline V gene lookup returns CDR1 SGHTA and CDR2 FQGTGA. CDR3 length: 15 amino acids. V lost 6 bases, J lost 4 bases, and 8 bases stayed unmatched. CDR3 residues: CASSNPGQGPDTQYF. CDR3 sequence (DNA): TGTGCCAGCAGTAACCCGGGACAGGGCCCAGATACGCAGTATTTT.

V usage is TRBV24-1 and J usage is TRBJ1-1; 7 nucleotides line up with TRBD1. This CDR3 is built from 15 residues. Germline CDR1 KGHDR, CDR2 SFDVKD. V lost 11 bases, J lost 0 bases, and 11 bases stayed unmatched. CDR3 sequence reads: CARNRGLPLNTEAFF. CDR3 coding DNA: TGTGCCAGAAACAGGGGTCTCCCACTGAACACTGAAGCTTTCTTT.

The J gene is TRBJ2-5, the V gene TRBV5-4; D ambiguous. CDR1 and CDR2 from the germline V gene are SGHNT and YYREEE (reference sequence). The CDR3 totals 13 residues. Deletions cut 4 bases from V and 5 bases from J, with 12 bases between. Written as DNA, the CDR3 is TGTGCCAGCAGCCGCCCCGAGGCGGAGACCCAGTACTTC. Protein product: CASSRPEAETQYF.

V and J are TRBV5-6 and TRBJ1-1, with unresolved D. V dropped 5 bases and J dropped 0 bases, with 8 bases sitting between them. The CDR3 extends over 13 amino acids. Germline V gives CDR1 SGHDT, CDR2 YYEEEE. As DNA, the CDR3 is TGTGCCAGCAGAGTCTTCATGAACACTGAAGCTTTCTTT. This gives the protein CASRVFMNTEAFF.

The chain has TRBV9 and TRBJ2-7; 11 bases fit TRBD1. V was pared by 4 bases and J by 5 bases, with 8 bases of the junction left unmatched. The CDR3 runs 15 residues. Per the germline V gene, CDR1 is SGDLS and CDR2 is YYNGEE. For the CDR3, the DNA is TGTGCCAGCAGCCTAGGACAGGGGGCCGCCCACGAGCAGTACTTC. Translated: CASSLGQGAAHEQYF.

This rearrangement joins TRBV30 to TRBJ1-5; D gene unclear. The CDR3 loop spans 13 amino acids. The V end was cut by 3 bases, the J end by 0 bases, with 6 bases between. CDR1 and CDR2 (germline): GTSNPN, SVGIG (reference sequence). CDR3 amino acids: CAWSGNSNQPQHF. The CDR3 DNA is TGTGCCTGGAGCGGAAATAGCAATCAGCCCCAGCATTTT.